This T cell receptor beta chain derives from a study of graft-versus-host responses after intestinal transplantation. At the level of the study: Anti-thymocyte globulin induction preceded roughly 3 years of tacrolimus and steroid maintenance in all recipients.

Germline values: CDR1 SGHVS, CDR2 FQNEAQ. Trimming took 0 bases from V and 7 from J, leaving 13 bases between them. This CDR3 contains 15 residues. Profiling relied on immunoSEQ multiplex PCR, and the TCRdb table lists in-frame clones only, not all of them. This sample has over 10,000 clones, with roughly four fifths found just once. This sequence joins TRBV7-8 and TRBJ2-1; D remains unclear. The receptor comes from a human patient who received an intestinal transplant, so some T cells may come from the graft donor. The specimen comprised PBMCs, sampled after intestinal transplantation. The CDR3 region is CASSLAGRTRNEQFF. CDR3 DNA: TGTGCCAGCAGCTTAGCTGGACGGACGAGGAATGAGCAGTTCTTC. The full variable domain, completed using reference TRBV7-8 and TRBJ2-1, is GAGVSQSPRYKVAKRGQDVALRCDPISGHVSLFWYQQALGQGPEFLTYFQNEAQLDKSGLPSDRFFAERPEGSVSTLKIQRTQQEDSAVYLCASSLAGRTRNEQFFGPGTRLTVL.